Listed below are T cell receptor beta chains from one sample, sequenced in a study of blood T cell repertoires in COVID-19. The method was immunoSEQ multiplex PCR; TCRdb's version includes in-frame clones alone and lacks a portion of them. This sample yields approximately 290,000 clones, of which about nine tenths are seen a single time; 0.9% to 1.2% belongs to the top ten. Sequencing was performed on PBMCs or T cells enriched from blood (not recorded which). The receptors derive from a woman in her 30s who had recovered from COVID-19. The CDR3 runs from the conserved cysteine through the conserved F or W. A D gene is named only where the DNA matches it firmly.

j_gene: TRBJ1-1; v_gene: TRBV18; d_gene: NA; CDR3aa: CASSPSDSPFTEAFF
j_gene: TRBJ2-5; v_gene: TRBV21-1; d_gene: NA; CDR3aa: CASSKSGQGGPHETQYF
j_gene: TRBJ2-5; v_gene: TRBV5-8; d_gene: TRBD2; CDR3aa: CASSSGRAGIGQETQYF
j_gene: TRBJ2-3; v_gene: TRBV28; d_gene: TRBD2; CDR3aa: CASSATSGRVLDTQYF
j_gene: TRBJ2-3; v_gene: TRBV6-4; d_gene: TRBD2; CDR3aa: CASSDGTTETQYF
j_gene: TRBJ2-3; v_gene: TRBV28; d_gene: TRBD2; CDR3aa: CASTKRDTDTQYF
j_gene: TRBJ1-5; v_gene: TRBV28; d_gene: NA; CDR3aa: CASSYGSGGQPQHF
j_gene: TRBJ2-1; v_gene: TRBV27; d_gene: NA; CDR3aa: CASSSRNEQFF
j_gene: TRBJ2-1; v_gene: TRBV24-1; d_gene: NA; CDR3aa: CATSDADSLAYNEQFF
j_gene: TRBJ2-7; v_gene: TRBV15; d_gene: TRBD2; CDR3aa: CATSRERGGSYEQYF
j_gene: TRBJ2-3; v_gene: TRBV24-1; d_gene: TRBD2; CDR3aa: CATGRDGADTQYF
j_gene: TRBJ2-7; v_gene: TRBV6-2/TRBV6-3; d_gene: TRBD2; CDR3aa: CASSYFRTGAGEQYF
j_gene: TRBJ1-5; v_gene: TRBV19; d_gene: NA; CDR3aa: CASSSTDRINQPQHF
j_gene: TRBJ2-3; v_gene: TRBV28; d_gene: TRBD2; CDR3aa: CASRLAGRNADTQYF
j_gene: TRBJ2-3; v_gene: TRBV19; d_gene: TRBD1; CDR3aa: CASRRGQNTDTQYF
j_gene: TRBJ2-1; v_gene: TRBV6-1; d_gene: NA; CDR3aa: CASSEASPARSYNEQFF
j_gene: TRBJ1-1; v_gene: TRBV20-1; d_gene: NA; CDR3aa: CSARGFAEAFF
j_gene: TRBJ2-1; v_gene: TRBV7-8; d_gene: TRBD1; CDR3aa: CASSIITGEGEQFF
j_gene: TRBJ2-2; v_gene: TRBV19; d_gene: NA; CDR3aa: CASIGWGRYTGELFF
j_gene: TRBJ2-5; v_gene: TRBV7-6; d_gene: NA; CDR3aa: CASSLGTTGRGAQYF
j_gene: TRBJ1-2; v_gene: TRBV27; d_gene: TRBD1; CDR3aa: CASSSTGGHGYTF
j_gene: TRBJ1-1; v_gene: TRBV14; d_gene: NA; CDR3aa: CASSQDPAGRTEAFF
j_gene: TRBJ1-1; v_gene: TRBV18; d_gene: TRBD1; CDR3aa: CASSPGTGEVNTEAFF
j_gene: TRBJ1-1; v_gene: TRBV11-2; d_gene: NA; CDR3aa: CASSLNWANTEAFF
j_gene: TRBJ2-3; v_gene: TRBV9; d_gene: TRBD1; CDR3aa: CASSPTTGTGVIDTQYF
j_gene: TRBJ2-5; v_gene: TRBV7-2; d_gene: NA; CDR3aa: CASSLQGGQETQYF
j_gene: TRBJ2-7; v_gene: TRBV28; d_gene: NA; CDR3aa: CASSLLYREGTYEQYF
j_gene: TRBJ1-2; v_gene: TRBV5-1; d_gene: NA; CDR3aa: CASSLDRDYGYTF
j_gene: TRBJ2-2; v_gene: TRBV12-2; d_gene: NA; CDR3aa: CASRFPRRAGELFF
j_gene: TRBJ2-1; v_gene: TRBV28; d_gene: TRBD1; CDR3aa: CASSLGTGEQFF
j_gene: TRBJ2-4; v_gene: TRBV30; d_gene: NA; CDR3aa: CAWSPDLAKNIQYF
j_gene: TRBJ1-2; v_gene: TRBV5-7; d_gene: TRBD1; CDR3aa: CASSMGQFYGYTF
j_gene: TRBJ2-3; v_gene: TRBV6-6; d_gene: TRBD1; CDR3aa: CASRLDRGPDTQYF
j_gene: TRBJ2-1; v_gene: TRBV19; d_gene: NA; CDR3aa: CARLIEVMQRSYNEQFF
j_gene: TRBJ2-3; v_gene: TRBV30; d_gene: TRBD1; CDR3aa: CAWSAGTGATDTQYF
j_gene: TRBJ2-7; v_gene: TRBV3-1/TRBV3-2; d_gene: NA; CDR3aa: CASSQDLGENYEQYF
j_gene: TRBJ2-1; v_gene: TRBV10-3; d_gene: TRBD2; CDR3aa: CAISVGGRAYEQFF
j_gene: TRBJ2-1; v_gene: TRBV12-3/TRBV12-4; d_gene: TRBD1; CDR3aa: CASSRTGADEQFF
j_gene: TRBJ1-4; v_gene: TRBV4-3; d_gene: NA; CDR3aa: CASSQQLATNEKLFF
j_gene: TRBJ2-3; v_gene: TRBV4-2; d_gene: NA; CDR3aa: CASSRPVVGDTDTQYF
j_gene: TRBJ2-1; v_gene: TRBV24-1; d_gene: NA; CDR3aa: CATRFGQYNEQFF
j_gene: TRBJ2-1; v_gene: TRBV12-1; d_gene: NA; CDR3aa: CASSFCLAGGSEQFF
j_gene: TRBJ2-3; v_gene: TRBV20-1; d_gene: TRBD2; CDR3aa: CSASALASTDTQYF
j_gene: TRBJ2-2; v_gene: TRBV7-3; d_gene: NA; CDR3aa: CASSLTREGGLFF
j_gene: TRBJ2-5; v_gene: TRBV5-1; d_gene: TRBD1; CDR3aa: CASSYGQGTLEYF